Following are 17 T cell receptor beta chains from one sample sequenced in a study of blood T cell repertoires in COVID-19. The assay was immunoSEQ multiplex PCR, and TCRdb's table has in-frame clones only and misses some. This table holds roughly 88,000 clones, roughly 80% found once. Sequencing was done on a sample of peripheral blood. The receptors originated from a woman of 80 years or more with active or convalescent COVID-19.

This clone was counted once. This rearrangement joins TRBV9 to TRBJ1-3; D possibly corresponds to TRBD1 (6 bases). The CDR3 length is 15 residues. V was shortened by 0 bases and J by 3 bases, with 10 bases between the two germline ends. Germline V gives CDR1 SGDLS, CDR2 YYNGEE. This CDR3 reads CASSVATGLGNTIYF. CDR3 nucleotides: TGTGCCAGCAGCGTAGCCACAGGGCTTGGAAACACCATATATTTT.

This sequence joins TRBV7-2 and TRBJ2-1; 11 bases fit TRBD2. J gave up 3 bases and V 5 bases, and 6 bases lay outside the gene matches. The CDR3 is 16 residues long. From germline, CDR1 is SGHTA and CDR2 FQGNSA. CDR3 in DNA: TGTGCCAGCAGCCGCATAGCGGGAGGGAACTACAATGAGCAGTTCTTC. It translates to CASSRIAGGNYNEQFF. Variable domain in full (rest from reference TRBV7-2 and TRBJ2-1): GAGVSQSPSNKVTEKGKDVELRCDPISGHTALYWYRQSLGQGLEFLIYFQGNSAPDKSGLPSDRFSAERTGGSVSTLTIQRTQQEDSAVYLCASSRIAGGNYNEQFFGPGTRLTVL.

The CDR3 DNA reads TGTGCCAGCAGCTTCGCGGGGGGCCCCAATGAGCAGTTCTTC. It specifies CASSFAGGPNEQFF. This chain uses TRBV7-3 with TRBJ2-1; 8 bases are a match to TRBD2. The CDR3 totals 14 residues. Germline V gene lookup returns CDR1 SGHTA and CDR2 FQGTGA. J gave up 6 bases and V 3 bases, and 4 bases lay outside the gene matches.

The J gene is TRBJ1-6, the V gene TRBV4-3; D not certain. This CDR3 is built from 13 residues. Trimming removed 1 base at V and 8 bases at J, with 6 bases between. The germline CDR1 and CDR2 sequences are LGHNA and YSLEER. CDR3 sequence reads: CASSQVEDSPLHF. The DNA of the CDR3 is TGCGCCAGCAGCCAAGTTGAGGATTCACCCCTCCACTTT.

V gene TRBV6-6 combines with J gene TRBJ2-7; the D gene is possibly TRBD1 (7 bases). Trimming stripped 5 bases from V and 3 bases from J, with 11 bases between. CDR3 length: 13 amino acids. CDR1 and CDR2 from the germline V gene are MNHNY and SVGAGI (reference sequence). The CDR3 region has the DNA TGTGCCAGCAGTGCGGGACAGAACTACGAGCAGTACTTC. It translates to CASSAGQNYEQYF.

This clone was seen only a few times. The V gene is TRBV9, the J gene TRBJ1-2; D gene ambiguous. This CDR3 has 15 amino acids. The V end was cut by 4 bases, the J end by 1 base, with 14 bases between. CDR1 and CDR2 (germline): SGDLS, YYNGEE. CDR3 amino acids: CASSLVGGHNYGYTF. The CDR3 DNA is TGTGCCAGCAGCTTAGTAGGAGGCCATAACTATGGCTACACCTTC.

This rearrangement joins TRBV4-3 to TRBJ2-1; 10 bases align to TRBD1. J was trimmed by 3 bases and V by 1 base; bases with no gene match: 12. Germline V gene data show CDR1 as LGHNA and CDR2 as YSLEER. CDR3 length: 19 residues. The CDR3, as DNA: TGCGCCAGCAGCCAAGGTTTCCTCCGGGGACAGGGGTTCTACAATGAGCAGTTCTTC. Its translation is CASSQGFLRGQGFYNEQFF.

The chain employs TRBV30 and TRBJ1-3; 8 bases fit TRBD1. Looked up from germline, CDR1 is GTSNPN and CDR2 is SVGIG (reference sequence). V was clipped by 2 bases and J by 4 bases; unmatched bases: 4. The CDR3 has 14 residues. CDR3 coding DNA: TGTGCCTGGAGTCAGGGGGCGCAAGGAAACACCATATATTTT. Translated, it gives CAWSQGAQGNTIYF.

The genes are TRBV28 and TRBJ2-4; 8 bases line up with TRBD2. Trimming took 9 bases from V and 8 from J; bases not matched to a gene: 6. CDR1 and CDR2 (germline): MDHEN, SYDVKM. The CDR3 is 12 amino acids. DNA for the CDR3: TGTGCCAGTACCACGGGGGGGGACATTCAGTACTTC. Translated, it gives CASTTGGDIQYF.

This clone was found a few times. The J gene is TRBJ1-1, the V gene TRBV12-3 or TRBV12-4; D gene uncertain. CDR3 length equals 13 residues. V lost 4 bases to trimming and J lost 11 bases, with 17 bases between them. CDR3 sequence (DNA): TGTGCCAGCAGTTACGGTGAAGGTGTGAGGGCTTTCTTT. Translation: CASSYGEGVRAFF.

The gene calls are TRBV6-6 and TRBJ2-1, with TRBD1 matching over 7 bases. The CDR3 spans 12 residues. Germline V CDR1 and CDR2: MNHNY, SVGAGI (reference sequence). V gave up 2 bases and J gave up 12 bases; unmatched junction bases: 4. The CDR3 DNA is TGTGCCAGCAGTTACCAGGCAGGGGGGCAGTTCTTC. Translated, it gives CASSYQAGGQFF.

Here the CDR3 DNA reads TGTGCCATCAGTGAGTCCGTCGGCCCGTCAGGGGATAGACACCCCGGAGCTTTCTTT. It is translated as CAISESVGPSGDRHPGAFF. The V gene is TRBV10-3, the J gene TRBJ1-1; D is possibly TRBD1 (6 bases). Germline CDR1 ENHRY, CDR2 SYGVKD. This CDR3 has 19 amino acids. Between the trimmed V and J ends, which lost 0 bases and 10 bases, there was a span of 30 bases.

This chain links TRBV28 with TRBJ1-2, with D maybe TRBD1 (5 bases). The CDR3 totals 12 residues. V was shortened by 4 bases and J by 8 bases, with 11 bases between the two germline ends. Germline values: CDR1 MDHEN, CDR2 SYDVKM. This CDR3 reads CASSSGPRGYTF. DNA of the CDR3: TGTGCCAGCAGTTCAGGGCCCCGCGGCTACACCTTC.

The rearrangement uses TRBV2 and TRBJ1-6, with 8 bases identical to TRBD1. Trimming at V came to 4 bases and at J to 6 bases, leaving 2 bases not matched to a gene. CDR1 is SNHLY and CDR2 is FYNNEI in the germline V gene. The CDR3 contains 14 residues. CDR3 sequence (DNA): TGTGCCAGCAGTGCCACAGGGGGTAATTCACCCCTCCACTTT. This sequence encodes CASSATGGNSPLHF.

V and J are TRBV19 and TRBJ1-3; 10 positions agree with TRBD1. CDR1 is LNHDA, CDR2 SQIVND, per germline (reference sequence). The CDR3 has 16 amino acids. With V trimmed by 7 bases and J by 3 bases, 9 bases remained unmatched. In DNA, the CDR3 is TGTGCCAGTACGACAGGGGGCGCCCAGAGTGGAAACACCATATATTTT. It encodes CASTTGGAQSGNTIYF.

The chain joins TRBV11-2 to TRBJ2-6, with D hard to call. The CDR3 contains 15 residues. The V gene lost 5 bases and the J gene lost 0 bases, with 8 bases spanning the gap. CDR1 SGHAT and CDR2 FQNNGV come from the germline V gene. As DNA, the CDR3 is TGTGCCAGCAGCCTCCTGCGCTCTGGGGCCAACGTCCTGACTTTC. As protein: CASSLLRSGANVLTF.

This clone was recorded once. The chain couples TRBV4-2 to TRBJ2-2, with D perhaps matching TRBD2 (6 bases). Looked up from germline, CDR1 is LGHNA and CDR2 is YNFKEQ. This CDR3 contains 16 residues. V lost 4 bases and J 1 base, leaving 13 bases between the germline ends. In nucleotides, the CDR3 is TGTGCCAGCAGCCTCCTGGGGGGTGGGAACACCGGGGAGCTGTTTTTT. As protein: CASSLLGGGNTGELFF.